This is a list of T cell receptor beta chains from one sample in a study of Graves' ophthalmopathy and Graves' hyperthyroidism. Via MiXCR, TCRdb re-called the multiplex PCR reads, giving one row per CDR3 protein. The profile covers 650,000 to 900,000 distinct CDR3 sequences, with 40% appearing a single time and 35% to 55% taken by the ten largest. The sequenced sample was peripheral blood. The receptors derive from an adult man with Graves' ophthalmopathy. The CDR3 runs from the conserved cysteine through the conserved F or W. Fields, in order: V gene, J gene, D gene, clone size, CDR3 DNA, CDR3 protein. A D gene is named only where the DNA matches it firmly. Only part of the rows carry a size: once, few, many, or a class if the clone is expanded.

V: TRBV29-1; J: TRBJ2-7; D: -; size: many; DNA: TGCAACGTCGCGGGACACTTCGGGGGGTACGAGCAGTACTTC; CDR3: CNVAGHFGGYEQYF
V: TRBV12-3/TRBV12-4; J: TRBJ1-6; D: -; size: many; DNA: TGTGCCAGCAGTTATGGCGGGGGGAGTTCACCCCTCCACTTT; CDR3: CASSYGGGSSPLHF
V: TRBV11-2; J: TRBJ2-5; D: -; size: -; DNA: TGTGCCAGCAGCTCCCTTTGGGCCAGCCAAGGAGAGACCCAGTACTTC; CDR3: CASSSLWASQGETQYF
V: TRBV11-2; J: TRBJ2-7; D: TRBD1; size: -; DNA: TGTGCCAGCAGCCAGACCGGACAGGGGGGAGTAGAGCAGTACTTC; CDR3: CASSQTGQGGVEQYF
V: TRBV7-2; J: TRBJ2-3; D: -; size: -; DNA: TGTGCCAGCAGTCCCCAGGGGGGCTACGCAGATACGCAGTATTTT; CDR3: CASSPQGGYADTQYF
V: TRBV20-1; J: TRBJ1-5; D: -; size: many; DNA: TGCAGTGCTAGTCGGGAGAACAATCAGCCCCAGCATTTT; CDR3: CSASRENNQPQHF
V: TRBV15; J: TRBJ1-6; D: -; size: few; DNA: TGTGCCACCAGCAGAGGGCAGGGCGGTTCACCCCTCCACTTT; CDR3: CATSRGQGGSPLHF
V: TRBV7-2; J: TRBJ1-2; D: -; size: -; DNA: TGTGCCAGCAGCTACCTAGGACAGCCCTATGGCTACACCTTC; CDR3: CASSYLGQPYGYTF
V: TRBV7-9; J: TRBJ2-2; D: TRBD1; size: -; DNA: TGTGCCAGCAGCTATGCTTGGGGGACAGGGGTCCCCGGGGAGCTGTTTTTT; CDR3: CASSYAWGTGVPGELFF
V: TRBV2; J: TRBJ2-5; D: -; size: many; DNA: TGTGCCAGCTCGACAGCAGAGACCCAGTACTTC; CDR3: CASSTAETQYF
V: TRBV20-1; J: TRBJ1-5; D: -; size: few; DNA: TGCAGTGTAAAGGCCGGGGGCGGCAATCAGCCCCAGCATTTT; CDR3: CSVKAGGGNQPQHF
V: TRBV10-3; J: TRBJ2-7; D: TRBD1; size: few; DNA: TGTGCCAGCAGCGACAGGGCCAACACCTACGAGCAGTACTTC; CDR3: CASSDRANTYEQYF
V: TRBV25-1; J: TRBJ2-5; D: TRBD2; size: many; DNA: TGTGCCAGTCGGGGGGGAGGGAGAGAGACCCAGTACTTC; CDR3: CASRGGGRETQYF
V: TRBV29-1; J: TRBJ2-3; D: -; size: -; DNA: TGCAGCGCACAGACAGGTTTGCAGTATTTT; CDR3: CSAQTGLQYF
V: TRBV27; J: TRBJ2-3; D: -; size: -; DNA: TGTGCCAGCAGCTTATCAGCTATAGATACGCAGTATTTT; CDR3: CASSLSAIDTQYF
V: TRBV25-1; J: TRBJ1-5; D: -; size: -; DNA: TGTGCCAGCACCTACGAAGCGAGAGAATTACAGCCCCAGCATTTT; CDR3: CASTYEARELQPQHF
V: TRBV7-9; J: TRBJ2-5; D: TRBD2; size: -; DNA: TGTGCCAGCAGCCAAGGGGCTAGCGGGATTGCCATTCAAGAGACCCAGTACTTC; CDR3: CASSQGASGIAIQETQYF
V: TRBV7-9; J: TRBJ1-2; D: -; size: many; DNA: TGTGCCAGCAGCTTGCTATCTGGCTACACCTTC; CDR3: CASSLLSGYTF
V: TRBV13; J: TRBJ2-2; D: TRBD1; size: -; DNA: TGTGCCAGCAGGCTGACAGGGTTCGGGGAGCTGTTTTTT; CDR3: CASRLTGFGELFF
V: TRBV11-2; J: TRBJ2-6; D: -; size: -; DNA: TGTGCCAGCAGCTTAGAGGGTCGTGGGGCCAACGTCCTGACTTTC; CDR3: CASSLEGRGANVLTF
V: TRBV4-2; J: TRBJ2-5; D: -; size: -; DNA: TGTGCCAGCAGCCAAGGGGGTTTGGAGACCCAGTACTTC; CDR3: CASSQGGLETQYF
V: TRBV20-1; J: TRBJ2-7; D: -; size: many; DNA: TGCAGTGCTGCCCTGGGTCGCGAGCAGTACTTC; CDR3: CSAALGREQYF
V: TRBV7-9; J: TRBJ1-4; D: -; size: many; DNA: TGTGCCAGCAGCTTAAGGGGAGTAGGCGATGAAAAACTGTTTTTT; CDR3: CASSLRGVGDEKLFF
V: TRBV29-1; J: TRBJ1-1; D: -; size: many; DNA: TGCAGCGTTCTCGAACCTGAAGCTTTCTTT; CDR3: CSVLEPEAFF
V: TRBV20-1; J: TRBJ1-2; D: TRBD1; size: -; DNA: TGCAGTGCTAGAGGCCAGGGGGTCTATGGCTACACCTTC; CDR3: CSARGQGVYGYTF
V: TRBV29-1; J: TRBJ2-7; D: -; size: -; DNA: TGCAGCGTTGAAGAGTCTAACGAGCAGTACTTC; CDR3: CSVEESNEQYF
V: TRBV7-2; J: TRBJ2-7; D: -; size: -; DNA: TGTGCCAGCAGCCCTATTAGCGTGTACGAGCAGTACTTC; CDR3: CASSPISVYEQYF
V: TRBV5-8; J: TRBJ2-5; D: TRBD1; size: many; DNA: TGTGCCAGCAGTCAACAGGGGCAAGAGACCCAGTACTTC; CDR3: CASSQQGQETQYF
V: TRBV10-3; J: TRBJ1-1; D: -; size: many; DNA: TGTGCCATCAGTCCGAGAGGGACTGAAGCTTTCTTT; CDR3: CAISPRGTEAFF
V: TRBV11-2; J: TRBJ2-1; D: TRBD2; size: -; DNA: TGTGCCAGCAGCTTAGGTAGCGGGAGTGTCACTGAGCAGTTCTTC; CDR3: CASSLGSGSVTEQFF
V: TRBV9; J: TRBJ2-7; D: TRBD2; size: few; DNA: TGTGCCAGCAGCCCTCTCTCCTCGCCTCTAGCGGGGGGTCCATCCTACGAGCAGTACTTC; CDR3: CASSPLSSPLAGGPSYEQYF
V: TRBV11-2; J: TRBJ2-7; D: -; size: -; DNA: TGTGCCAGCAGCTTTCTGCGAGACGAGCAGTACTTC; CDR3: CASSFLRDEQYF
V: TRBV10-2; J: TRBJ1-5; D: -; size: few; DNA: TGCGCCAGCGGGCAAACCGGGACAAGACTTGATAGCAATCAGCCCCAGCATTTT; CDR3: CASGQTGTRLDSNQPQHF
V: TRBV12-3/TRBV12-4; J: TRBJ2-7; D: -; size: -; DNA: TGTGCCAGCAGCGCGGACAGCGGGGCCTTGGAGCAGTACTTC; CDR3: CASSADSGALEQYF
V: TRBV2; J: TRBJ2-1; D: -; size: -; DNA: TGTGCCACGTCGGGATACAACATTAATGAGCAGTTCTTC; CDR3: CATSGYNINEQFF
V: TRBV7-3; J: TRBJ2-5; D: TRBD1; size: once; DNA: TGTACCAGCAGAGACAGGGGGCTGCCGGAGACCCAGTACTTC; CDR3: CTSRDRGLPETQYF